A selection of T cell receptor beta chains follows, all from one sample in a study of T cells in Graves' hyperthyroidism and ophthalmopathy. TCRdb redid the calling of the multiplex PCR reads with MiXCR, one entry per CDR3 protein. Seen here are about 640,000 distinct CDR3 sequences, around 15% observed once, and the top ten hold around 13%. The source material was blood. The receptors originated from a woman aged 50 to 60 with Graves' ophthalmopathy. CDR3s include the opening cysteine and the closing phenylalanine or tryptophan. D genes are given only for firm matches. The size field is filled for only some rows; it gives once, few, many or a size class.

d_call clone_size j_call v_call cdr3_aa cdr3_nt
TRBD1 few TRBJ1-5 TRBV5-4 CASSLGRGSNQPQHF TGTGCCAGCAGCTTGGGCAGGGGGAGCAATCAGCCCCAGCATTTT
- many TRBJ1-5 TRBV28 CASSLNSYSNQPQHF TGTGCCAGCAGTTTAAACAGTTATAGCAATCAGCCCCAGCATTTT
TRBD1 few TRBJ2-1 TRBV7-9 CASEQGAKNEQFF TGTGCCAGCGAACAGGGGGCAAAAAATGAGCAGTTCTTC
- many TRBJ2-6 TRBV5-1 CASSLSGQRVSGANVLTF TGCGCCAGCAGCTTGAGTGGGCAGAGAGTCTCTGGGGCCAACGTCCTGACTTTC
- few TRBJ2-3 TRBV29-1 CSVDRFLSTDTQYF TGCAGCGTTGATCGGTTCCTAAGCACAGATACGCAGTATTTT
- - TRBJ1-1 TRBV27 CASRLSWGNTEAFF TGTGCCAGCAGACTCTCCTGGGGGAACACTGAAGCTTTCTTT
- - TRBJ2-7 TRBV29-1 CSAIRDGSYEQYF TGCAGCGCTATTAGGGACGGCTCCTACGAGCAGTACTTC
TRBD1 few TRBJ2-7 TRBV20-1 CSARNVRGLNEQYF TGCAGTGCTAGAAACGTCAGGGGGCTTAACGAGCAGTACTTC
- - TRBJ2-7 TRBV4-1 CASSQTPSYEQYF TGCGCCAGCAGCCAAACGCCTTCCTACGAGCAGTACTTC
TRBD2 many TRBJ2-7 TRBV5-5 CASSYTFGLAGYEQYF TGTGCCAGCAGTTACACATTCGGACTAGCGGGCTACGAGCAGTACTTC
- many TRBJ2-4 TRBV7-2 CASSLENIQYF TGTGCCAGCAGCTTAGAAAACATTCAGTACTTC
TRBD2 many TRBJ2-1 TRBV6-2/TRBV6-3 CASSYAVGAGERYNEQFF TGTGCCAGCAGTTACGCCGTGGGAGCGGGGGAACGATACAATGAGCAGTTCTTC
- - TRBJ2-1 TRBV28 CASSYSDRNNEQFF TGTGCCAGCAGTTATTCAGACAGAAACAATGAGCAGTTCTTC
TRBD2 - TRBJ2-3 TRBV20-1 CSASTGVTSGRRDTQYF TGCAGTGCTAGTACCGGCGTAACTAGCGGGAGAAGAGATACGCAGTATTTT
- few TRBJ2-2 TRBV6-2/TRBV6-3 CASSYQVTGELFF TGTGCCAGCAGTTACCAGGTCACCGGGGAGCTGTTTTTT
- many TRBJ1-2 TRBV18 CASFARYEDYGYTF TGTGCCAGCTTTGCGCGGTACGAGGACTATGGCTACACCTTC
TRBD2 - TRBJ2-2 TRBV27 CASSLHGTSGASNTGELFF TGTGCCAGCAGTTTACACGGGACTAGCGGGGCTTCGAACACCGGGGAGCTGTTTTTT
TRBD2 - TRBJ2-3 TRBV4-3 CASSQDYGGRAEDTQYF TGCGCCAGCAGCCAAGATTATGGCGGGAGGGCCGAAGATACGCAGTATTTT
TRBD1 few TRBJ1-2 TRBV28 CATTRPGQGASTRYTF TGTGCCACCACACGTCCGGGACAGGGGGCTTCTACGCGCTACACCTTC
- many TRBJ2-1 TRBV28 CASSLSGREQFF TGTGCCAGCAGTTTAAGTGGGCGTGAGCAGTTCTTC
- many TRBJ1-1 TRBV12-5 CASGPTNPRIEAFF TGTGCTAGTGGTCCAACCAACCCGAGGATTGAAGCTTTCTTT
TRBD2 - TRBJ2-3 TRBV20-1 CSAEGRGTSGLTDTQYF TGCAGTGCCGAGGGCCGGGGGACTAGCGGTCTCACAGATACGCAGTATTTT
TRBD2 many TRBJ2-5 TRBV6-1 CASSEAGTSGGSQETQYF TGTGCCAGCAGTGAAGCCGGGACTAGCGGGGGATCCCAAGAGACCCAGTACTTC
TRBD1 many TRBJ2-6 TRBV7-9 CASSLRVAQGRSGANVLTF TGTGCCAGCAGCTTACGCGTAGCACAGGGGCGCTCTGGGGCCAACGTCCTGACTTTC
TRBD1 many TRBJ1-1 TRBV7-9 CASSLLQGASAEAFF TGTGCCAGCAGCTTACTGCAGGGGGCGAGTGCTGAAGCTTTCTTT
TRBD1 few TRBJ1-1 TRBV19 CASSNTGGGYTEAFF TGTGCCAGTAGTAACACAGGGGGCGGATACACTGAAGCTTTCTTT
- many TRBJ2-2 TRBV18 CASSSDRTGELFF TGTGCCAGCTCTTCAGACAGGACCGGGGAGCTGTTTTTT
- - TRBJ1-5 TRBV6-2/TRBV6-3 CASSHGGRINQPQHF TGTGCCAGCAGTCACGGGGGACGGATCAATCAGCCCCAGCATTTT
- many TRBJ2-3 TRBV5-1 CASSSLAVDTQYF TGCGCCAGCAGCTCCCTGGCGGTGGATACGCAGTATTTT
- many TRBJ2-1 TRBV7-2 CASSLNPSTNEQFF TGTGCCAGCAGCTTAAACCCTAGCACCAATGAGCAGTTCTTC
TRBD1 many TRBJ1-3 TRBV18 CASSPRDRAVSGNTIYF TGTGCCAGCTCACCTCGGGACAGGGCAGTTTCTGGAAACACCATATATTTT
TRBD1 few TRBJ1-2 TRBV6-1 CASKRDRNYGYTF TGTGCCAGCAAAAGGGACAGGAACTATGGCTACACCTTC
TRBD1 many TRBJ2-7 TRBV27 CASSLGTGRYEQYF TGTGCCAGCAGCTTGGGGACAGGGCGCTACGAGCAGTACTTC
- few TRBJ2-1 TRBV19 CASSMGIVGGPYNEQFF TGTGCCAGTAGTATGGGGATTGTAGGGGGACCCTACAATGAGCAGTTCTTC
TRBD2 many TRBJ2-7 TRBV2 CASIVLAGPYEQYF TGTGCCAGCATCGTCCTAGCGGGACCCTACGAGCAGTACTTC
TRBD1 many TRBJ1-1 TRBV7-3 CASSLIGQGAGTEAFF TGTGCCAGCAGCTTAATCGGGCAGGGGGCTGGAACTGAAGCTTTCTTT
TRBD1 - TRBJ2-7 TRBV2 CASSGRQGFYEQYF TGTGCCAGCAGTGGGCGACAGGGGTTCTACGAGCAGTACTTC
- - TRBJ1-6 TRBV27 CASSFFGAGGNSPLHF TGTGCCAGCAGTTTCTTTGGGGCCGGCGGTAATTCACCCCTCCACTTT
- - TRBJ2-7 TRBV19 CASSIAANSYEQYF TGTGCCAGTAGTATAGCGGCAAATTCCTACGAGCAGTACTTC
- few TRBJ2-1 TRBV20-1 CSATGTKSSYNEQFF TGCAGTGCGACCGGGACAAAGAGCTCCTACAATGAGCAGTTCTTC
- - TRBJ2-6 TRBV7-9 CASSRRSVSGANVLTF TGTGCCAGCAGCCGGAGATCGGTCTCTGGGGCCAACGTCCTGACTTTC
- - TRBJ2-3 TRBV7-9 CASCPLGDSTDTQYF TGTGCCAGCTGCCCCCTGGGGGACAGCACAGATACGCAGTATTTT
TRBD2 few TRBJ2-4 TRBV19 CASRPGLAGWAKNIQYF TGTGCCAGTAGGCCGGGACTAGCGGGATGGGCCAAAAACATTCAGTACTTC
TRBD2 - TRBJ2-1 TRBV24-1 CATSLTGTSGNEQFF TGTGCCACCAGTTTGACCGGGACTAGCGGCAATGAGCAGTTCTTC
- many TRBJ1-1 TRBV2 CASSQAPVDTEAFF TGTGCCAGCAGCCAAGCGCCGGTGGACACTGAAGCTTTCTTT
TRBD1 once TRBJ2-5 TRBV6-1 CASNTGGQETQYF TGTGCCAGCAATACAGGGGGCCAAGAGACCCAGTACTTC
- many TRBJ1-2 TRBV7-9 CASSLRGRQVQDGYTF TGTGCCAGCAGCTTACGGGGGAGACAGGTCCAAGATGGCTACACCTTC
TRBD1 few TRBJ2-1 TRBV7-2 CASSWSPGTGLLYEQFF TGTGCCAGCAGCTGGAGTCCCGGGACAGGGCTTTTGTATGAGCAGTTCTTC
- once TRBJ2-1 TRBV4-1 CASSQDQGITEQFF TGCGCCAGCAGCCAAGATCAGGGTATTACGGAGCAGTTCTTC
- many TRBJ2-7 TRBV12-3/TRBV12-4 CASSDGFYEQYF TGTGCCAGCAGTGACGGGTTCTACGAGCAGTACTTC
- few TRBJ1-2 TRBV6-1 CASSVRGSMGYTF TGTGCCAGCAGTGTACGGGGCTCTATGGGCTACACCTTC
- - TRBJ1-1 TRBV19 CASSIQANTEAFF TGTGCCAGTAGTATCCAGGCGAACACTGAAGCTTTCTTT
- few TRBJ1-5 TRBV20-1 CSARDKWGRRNQPQHF TGCAGTGCTAGAGATAAATGGGGACGGAGAAATCAGCCCCAGCATTTT
- many TRBJ1-1 TRBV7-9 CASSFHTPTEAFF TGTGCCAGCAGCTTTCATACCCCCACTGAAGCTTTCTTT